This T cell receptor beta chain was captured in a study of T cell changes during pregnancy in multiple sclerosis (dated by TCRdb to between 2018 and 2021). For context, the study as a whole: The study examined how the T cell repertoire changed over the course of pregnancy in women with multiple sclerosis.

Comment on this clone: The target of this receptor is not known. No base quality information exists; no much larger clone differs at one position.

The library relied on the immunoSEQ multiplex PCR assay. TCRdb obtained this table from immuneACCESS and retained in-frame rearrangements with V and J assigned. These tables miss some clones; where compared with another copy, unresolved V genes account for less than half of the shortfall, and the remainder is unexplained. Here the sample has around 100,000 clones; approximately 89% occur a single time. Jointly, the top ten make up around 3.5% of the sample. Inclusive of the bounding cysteine and phenylalanine, the CDR3 is 15 residues long. Here the CDR3 DNA is all that survives: 45 bases in frame from base 1. Trimming costs V 2 bases and J 1 base, and their ends lie 11 bases apart. CDR1 MGHRA and CDR2 YSYEKL were looked up in the germline V gene.

The chain uses TRBV4-1 and TRBJ1-1; the D gene assignment is ambiguous. Sequences were derived from peripheral blood, sampled after pregnancy. The clonotype originates from a female donor with multiple sclerosis, enrolled in a pregnancy study. Here the CDR3 is given as CASSQTRMENTEAFF. The sequenced DNA: TGCGCCAGCAGCCAAACTAGGATGGAGAACACTGAAGCTTTCTTT.